This T cell receptor (beta chain) is drawn from a study of blood T cell repertoires in COVID-19. Study-level background: COVID-19 samples collected from the United States, Italy and Spain covered acute and convalescent phases. Sample material is recorded as cDNA or gDNA derived from T cells, B-cell-depleted T cells, or PBMCs.

Original processing methods: Researchers report that nucleated cell counts were estimated from reference gene primer amplification. Data came from immunoSEQ multiplex PCR; TCRdb stores just in-frame clones and leaves some out. D and trimming were read from the DNA, whereas the V and J calls and clone size are those reported in that table. Of around 150,000 clones listed, about four fifths are singletons. Germline CDR1 and CDR2: KGHSH and LQKENI. The CDR3 contains 14 residues. V was clipped by 5 bases and J by 4 bases, with 14 bases between them. Self-reported history from a screening survey and questionnaire set each donor's cohort.

The V gene is TRBV18, the J gene TRBJ1-1, with TRBD1 as a possible D gene (5 bases). The clonotype originates from a woman between 50 and 59 years old with acute COVID-19. Material: PBMCs or T cells enriched from blood (not recorded which). The CDR3 nucleotides read TGTGCCAGCTCAAGGGACGGGGGGAGCACTGAAGCTTTCTTT. Residues: CASSRDGGSTEAFF.